This is a list of T cell receptor beta chains from one sample in a study of radiotherapy plus CTLA-4 blockade in lung cancer. The repertoire was sequenced with immunoSEQ multiplex PCR; TCRdb's copy has only in-frame clones and lacks some. The sample carries 45,000 to 55,000 clones, approximately 86% recorded once. The source material was peripheral blood, sampled from a patient treated with radiotherapy plus ipilimumab. The receptors come from a human donor with non-small cell lung cancer that progressed on radiotherapy plus ipilimumab. Some clones in this sample may be carry-over from other donors' samples. Each CDR3 is given with its conserved first and last residue. The D gene is left open where the match is weak. Rows may omit the clone size; those that give it use once, few, many or a size class.

v_call,d_call,j_call,clone_size,cdr3_nt,cdr3_aa
TRBV27,TRBD1,TRBJ2-7,NA,TGTGCCAGCAGTCCCTTGACAGGGCGGAACGAGCAGTACTTC,CASSPLTGRNEQYF
TRBV6-6,TRBD1,TRBJ2-2,NA,TGTGCCAGCACCCAGACAGGGAATTGGGCCGGGGAGCTGTTTTTT,CASTQTGNWAGELFF
TRBV7-3,NA,TRBJ1-1,NA,TGTGCCAGCAGGATACGGGGGATGAACACTGAAGCTTTCTTT,CASRIRGMNTEAFF
TRBV7-2,NA,TRBJ2-7,NA,TGTGCCAGCAGCGTCGCCTACGAGCAGTACTTC,CASSVAYEQYF
TRBV19,TRBD1,TRBJ1-2,NA,TGTGCCAGCGATCCGGGACAGCGACTCTATGGCTACACCTTC,CASDPGQRLYGYTF
TRBV6-4,NA,TRBJ2-3,NA,TGTGCCAGCAGTGACTCCCAAAGGGGTGCAGATACGCAGTATTTT,CASSDSQRGADTQYF
TRBV6-1,TRBD1,TRBJ2-3,NA,TGTGCCAGCTCGTTGACAGGGGGCACAGATACGCAGTATTTT,CASSLTGGTDTQYF
TRBV2,TRBD1,TRBJ2-1,NA,TGTGCCAGCAGCCCGGACAGGGGGCGCGATGAGCAGTTCTTC,CASSPDRGRDEQFF
TRBV5-6,NA,TRBJ1-3,NA,TGTGCCAGCAGCTCGCGCCAGGGAATACCTGTAAACACCATATATTTT,CASSSRQGIPVNTIYF
TRBV25-1,TRBD1,TRBJ2-2,NA,TGTGCCAGCAGTGACGACAGGGGGAACACCGGGGAGCTGTTTTTT,CASSDDRGNTGELFF
TRBV11-2,TRBD1,TRBJ2-7,once,TGTGCCAGCAGCTTTGGGACAGGGCCCTCCTACGAGCAGTACTTC,CASSFGTGPSYEQYF
TRBV2,TRBD1,TRBJ1-5,NA,TGTGCCAGCATGGGACCAACAGGGGGCTTTCAGCCCCAGCATTTT,CASMGPTGGFQPQHF
TRBV28,NA,TRBJ2-7,NA,TGTGCCAGCAGTTTGCCCACGGGGGGCCAAGGGGAGCAGTACTTC,CASSLPTGGQGEQYF
TRBV6-4,NA,TRBJ1-6,NA,TGTGCCAGCAGTGCTCGCTCCTATAATTCACCCCTCCACTTT,CASSARSYNSPLHF
TRBV27,NA,TRBJ2-3,NA,TGTGCCAGCAGGCGAACAGGGTCAACAGATACGCAGTATTTT,CASRRTGSTDTQYF
TRBV5-8,NA,TRBJ1-5,NA,TGTGCCAGCAGCCGCTACAATCAGCCCCAGCATTTT,CASSRYNQPQHF
TRBV4-3,NA,TRBJ2-1,NA,TGCGCCAGCAGCCAATATTCCTACAATGAGCAGTTCTTC,CASSQYSYNEQFF
TRBV30,TRBD2,TRBJ2-7,once,TGTGCCTGGAGACTAGCGGGAGGCAACGAGCAGTACTTC,CAWRLAGGNEQYF
TRBV18,NA,TRBJ1-2,NA,TGTGCCAGCTCACAGCCAGCGACTGGCTACACCTTC,CASSQPATGYTF
TRBV10-2,NA,TRBJ1-1,NA,TGCGCCAGCAGTGAGCTTGGGGGCCAGGGTGAAGCTTTCTTT,CASSELGGQGEAFF
TRBV5-8,NA,TRBJ1-6,few,TGTGCCAGCAGCTTGGTTTGGGGAGGTCCCCTCCACTTT,CASSLVWGGPLHF
TRBV5-1,NA,TRBJ2-7,few,TGCGCCAGCAGCTTGGCTTCCTGGGACAATGAGCAGTACTTC,CASSLASWDNEQYF
TRBV7-6,NA,TRBJ2-5,NA,TGTGCCAGCTCGAGACCGGGGGAGACCCAGTACTTC,CASSRPGETQYF
TRBV2,TRBD1,TRBJ1-1,once,TGTGCCAGCAGTGGACAGGGAAGAGGTGAAGCTTTCTTT,CASSGQGRGEAFF
TRBV14,NA,TRBJ2-3,few,TGTGCCGGCAGCCAACAGTTGGGGGCAACAGATACGCAGTATTTT,CAGSQQLGATDTQYF
TRBV18,TRBD1,TRBJ1-1,NA,TGTGCCAGCTCACTAACGGAGGGGGCGAGGGTGGACACTGAAGCTTTCTTT,CASSLTEGARVDTEAFF
TRBV6-1,NA,TRBJ1-1,NA,TGTGCCAGCAGTGTCCCCAGACGACAGATGAACACTGAAGCTTTCTTT,CASSVPRRQMNTEAFF
TRBV14,TRBD2,TRBJ2-1,NA,TGTGCCAGCAGCCTTTTCAAGCCTAGCGGGGACCCGAAGCAGTTCTTC,CASSLFKPSGDPKQFF
TRBV27,TRBD2,TRBJ2-1,once,TGTGCCACCGGACTAGCGGGGGGGAGCTCCTACAATGAGCAGTTCTTC,CATGLAGGSSYNEQFF
TRBV2,TRBD1,TRBJ1-1,NA,TGTGCCAGCAGTGGGGACAGGGGGCGGGGCACTGAAGCTTTCTTT,CASSGDRGRGTEAFF
TRBV11-2,NA,TRBJ2-4,few,TGTGCCAGCAGCCCGACCGGGATGGACATTCAGTACTTC,CASSPTGMDIQYF
TRBV10-1,TRBD1,TRBJ2-7,once,TGCGCCAGCAGTGCGGGGACAGGCCGATCCTACGAACAGTACTTC,CASSAGTGRSYEQYF
TRBV7-3,TRBD2,TRBJ2-7,NA,TGTGCCAGCAGCTTGGTCGGCAGCGGGATGAACGAGCAGTACTTC,CASSLVGSGMNEQYF
TRBV6-1,TRBD2,TRBJ2-7,once,TGTGCCAGCAGTGACCGGGTCACTAGCGGGGGGCACTACGAGCAGTACTTC,CASSDRVTSGGHYEQYF
TRBV11-1,NA,TRBJ1-1,NA,TGTGCCAGCAGCTTACAGGGGTTAGACACTGAAGCTTTCTTT,CASSLQGLDTEAFF
TRBV2,NA,TRBJ1-2,NA,TGTGCCAGTTACCGACAGGCTTCATATGGCTACACCTTC,CASYRQASYGYTF
TRBV29-1,TRBD1,TRBJ1-3,few,TGCAGCGCAGGACAGGGACGAAACACCATATATTTT,CSAGQGRNTIYF
TRBV9,NA,TRBJ1-6,NA,TGTGCCAGCAGCGATGGAGTACTCAATTCACCCCTCCACTTT,CASSDGVLNSPLHF
TRBV27,NA,TRBJ2-5,NA,TGTGCCAGCAGTTTCTATGGAGAGACCCAGTACTTC,CASSFYGETQYF
TRBV5-1,TRBD2,TRBJ2-2,NA,TGCGCCAGCAGCTTGGCCCTAGCGGGAGGGGCCGGGGAGCTGTTTTTT,CASSLALAGGAGELFF
TRBV6-4,TRBD2,TRBJ2-1,once,TGTGCCAGCAGTGAGAGCGGGAGGGCCAGGGATGAGCAGTTCTTC,CASSESGRARDEQFF
TRBV9,TRBD2,TRBJ2-3,NA,TGTGCCAGCAGCGTAGGCGCCCTAGCGGATTTCTTAGATACGCAGTATTTT,CASSVGALADFLDTQYF
TRBV11-2,NA,TRBJ2-1,NA,TGTGCCAGCAGCTTAGTTGACTATTCCCTCTACAATGAGCAGTTCTTC,CASSLVDYSLYNEQFF
TRBV6-4,NA,TRBJ1-5,NA,TGTGCCAGCAGTGACTCTGCAGGTCAGCCCCAGCATTTT,CASSDSAGQPQHF
TRBV4-1,TRBD2,TRBJ2-1,NA,TGCGCCAGCAGCCCATTGTCAGGCGGGAGATATCAGGGTGAGCAGTTCTTC,CASSPLSGGRYQGEQFF
TRBV19,NA,TRBJ2-5,NA,TGTGCCAGTAGGTCGACGGGGGAGACCCAGTACTTC,CASRSTGETQYF
TRBV7-6,NA,TRBJ2-7,NA,TGTGCCAGCAGCTTAGAGCGGCACTCCTACGAGCAGTACTTC,CASSLERHSYEQYF
TRBV19,NA,TRBJ1-2,NA,TGTGCCAGTAGTATAGGAGGACAGAACTATGGCTACACCTTC,CASSIGGQNYGYTF
TRBV7-2,NA,TRBJ1-5,NA,TGTGCCAGCAGCTTAAGAGGGTCTCAGAATCAGCCCCAGCATTTT,CASSLRGSQNQPQHF
TRBV25-1,NA,TRBJ2-2,NA,TGTGCCAGCAGTGAATCTCGAGGGGGTGGAACCGGGGAGCTGTTTTTT,CASSESRGGGTGELFF
TRBV5-6,NA,TRBJ1-3,medium-sized,TGTGCCAGCAGCACCACCGGGACTCTCGCTGGAAACACCATATATTTT,CASSTTGTLAGNTIYF
TRBV6-4,TRBD2,TRBJ2-3,NA,TGTGCCAGCAGTGATGCGGGAGTGGGCACAGATACGCAGTATTTT,CASSDAGVGTDTQYF
TRBV11-3,NA,TRBJ2-7,NA,TGTGCCAGCAGCTTAATAGACCCCGGACAGTCCTACGAGCAGTACTTC,CASSLIDPGQSYEQYF
TRBV29-1,TRBD2,TRBJ2-5,NA,TGCAGCGTCTCAGCGGGGGGAGAGACCCAGTACTTC,CSVSAGGETQYF
TRBV19,NA,TRBJ2-3,few,TGTGCCAGTACCTCGGGTGTGCCGCACACAGATACGCAGTATTTT,CASTSGVPHTDTQYF